Included here is one T cell receptor beta chain sequence, with context. Antigen specificity is unknown. The same CDR3 also results from other DNA sequences found in this sample. This sample stems from a study of Ad26.COV2.S vaccination and SARS-CoV-2 variants. As for the study in general: Once or twice, 56 days apart, Ad26.COV2.S was delivered intramuscularly. Study-level results: There was a possibility that the TCR breadth and depth analyses underestimated total T cell responses.

The treatment here: 19 received Ad26.COV2.S at low or high dose, single or two shots; five or six received placebo; per-sample allocation not given. Samples analyzed were those drawn on day 63 after the first vaccine or placebo injection. Its platform was an Ad26 vector, and its expressed antigen was Wuhan-strain SARS-CoV-2 spike. Assay used: immunoSEQ multiplex PCR; TCRdb lists only in-frame clones, some missing. The sample includes 350,000 to 500,000 clones, about 92% seen only once; the top ten take approximately 4.5%. J was trimmed by 2 bases and V by 5 bases; bases with no gene match: 1. The germline gives CDR1 SGHTA, CDR2 FQGNSA. The CDR3 totals 14 residues.

This TCR came from a person between 18 and 65 years old who received the Ad26.COV2.S COVID-19 vaccine or a placebo. This rearrangement joins TRBV7-2 to TRBJ2-7; TRBD2 aligns across 12 bases. The sample consisted of peripheral blood, taken in a trial of Ad26.COV2.S vaccine versus placebo. The CDR3, as DNA: TGTGCCAGCAGCCGGACTAGCGGGGCCTACGAGCAGTACTTC. Encoded protein: CASSRTSGAYEQYF.